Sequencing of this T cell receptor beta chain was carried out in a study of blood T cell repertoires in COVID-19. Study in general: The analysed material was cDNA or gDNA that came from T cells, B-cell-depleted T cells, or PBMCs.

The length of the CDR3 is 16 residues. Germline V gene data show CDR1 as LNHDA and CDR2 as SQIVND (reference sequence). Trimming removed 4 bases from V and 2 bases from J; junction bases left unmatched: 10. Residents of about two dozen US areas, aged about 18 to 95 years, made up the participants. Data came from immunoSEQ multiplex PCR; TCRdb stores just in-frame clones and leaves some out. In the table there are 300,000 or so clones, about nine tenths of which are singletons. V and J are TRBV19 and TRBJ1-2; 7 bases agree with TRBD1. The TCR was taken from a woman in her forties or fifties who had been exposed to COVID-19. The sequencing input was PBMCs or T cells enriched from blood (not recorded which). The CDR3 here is CASSKSTGIGNYGYTF. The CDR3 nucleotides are TGTGCCAGTAGTAAATCGACAGGGATTGGAAACTATGGCTACACCTTC.